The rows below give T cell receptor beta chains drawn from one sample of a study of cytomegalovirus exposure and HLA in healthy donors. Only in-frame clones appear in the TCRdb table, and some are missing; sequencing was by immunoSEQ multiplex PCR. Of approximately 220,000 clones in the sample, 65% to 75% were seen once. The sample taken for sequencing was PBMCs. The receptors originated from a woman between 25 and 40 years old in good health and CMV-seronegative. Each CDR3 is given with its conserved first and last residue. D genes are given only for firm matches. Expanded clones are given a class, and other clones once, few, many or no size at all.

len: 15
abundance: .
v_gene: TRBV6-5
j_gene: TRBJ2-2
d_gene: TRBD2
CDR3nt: TGTGCCAGCAGATCTAGCGGGAGCCGCACCGGGGAGCTGTTTTTT
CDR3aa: CASRSSGSRTGELFF

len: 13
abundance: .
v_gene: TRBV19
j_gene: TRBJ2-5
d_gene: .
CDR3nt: TGTGCCAGTAGTATAGCTAGTCAAGAGACCCAGTACTTC
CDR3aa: CASSIASQETQYF

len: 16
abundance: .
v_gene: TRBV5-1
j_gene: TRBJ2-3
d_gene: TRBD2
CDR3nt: TGCGCCAGCAGCTTGGTTATGGCGGGAGCGACAGATACGCAGTATTTT
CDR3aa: CASSLVMAGATDTQYF

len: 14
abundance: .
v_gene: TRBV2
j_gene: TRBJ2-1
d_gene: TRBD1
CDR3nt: TGTGCCAGCAGAGAGCTACAGGGGGTTAATGAGCAGTTCTTC
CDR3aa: CASRELQGVNEQFF

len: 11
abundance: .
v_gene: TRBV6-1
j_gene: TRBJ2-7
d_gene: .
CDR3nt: TGTGCCAGCGTGGGCGAGGGCGAGCAGTACTTC
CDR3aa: CASVGEGEQYF

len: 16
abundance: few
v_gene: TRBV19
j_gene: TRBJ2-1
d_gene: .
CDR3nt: TGTGCCAGTAGTATAAGAAGACAAACCTTTTACAATGAGCAGTTCTTC
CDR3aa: CASSIRRQTFYNEQFF

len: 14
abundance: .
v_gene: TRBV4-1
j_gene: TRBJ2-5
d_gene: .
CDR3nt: TGCGCCAGCAGCCACGGCGGGTACCAAGAGACCCAGTACTTC
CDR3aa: CASSHGGYQETQYF

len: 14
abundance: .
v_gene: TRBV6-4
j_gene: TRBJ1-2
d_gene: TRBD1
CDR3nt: TGTGCCAGCAGACCTACAGGGGGCCACTATGGCTACACCTTC
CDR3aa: CASRPTGGHYGYTF

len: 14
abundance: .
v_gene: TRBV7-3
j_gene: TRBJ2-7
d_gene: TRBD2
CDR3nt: TGTGCCAGCAGCTTAGGGGCGGGAGGATACGAGCAGTACTTC
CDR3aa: CASSLGAGGYEQYF

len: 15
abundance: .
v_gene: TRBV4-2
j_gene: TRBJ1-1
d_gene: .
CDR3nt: TGTGCCAGCAGCCAAGATAGAGGGACAATCTTTTGGGCTTTCTTT
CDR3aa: CASSQDRGTIFWAFF

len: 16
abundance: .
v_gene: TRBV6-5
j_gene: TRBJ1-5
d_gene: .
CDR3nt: TGTGCCAGCAGTTACTGGGGGGAGGGGGTTAATCAGCCCCAGCATTTT
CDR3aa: CASSYWGEGVNQPQHF

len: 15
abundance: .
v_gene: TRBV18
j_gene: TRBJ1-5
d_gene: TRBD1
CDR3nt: TGTGCCAGCTCATTGACAGGGGGTTTTAATCAGCCCCAGCATTTT
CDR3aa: CASSLTGGFNQPQHF

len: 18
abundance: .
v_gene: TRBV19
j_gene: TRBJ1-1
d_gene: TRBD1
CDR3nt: TGTGCCAGTAGTATGCCCGGCGACAGGGCCTTATTGAACACTGAAGCTTTCTTT
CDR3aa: CASSMPGDRALLNTEAFF

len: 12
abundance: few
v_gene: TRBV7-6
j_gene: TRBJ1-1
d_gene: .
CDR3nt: TGTGCCAGCAGCTATCCGGGACAAGAAGCTTTCTTT
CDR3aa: CASSYPGQEAFF

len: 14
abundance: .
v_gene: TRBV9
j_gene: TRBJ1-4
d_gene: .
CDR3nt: TGTGCCAGCAGCGTAGGCGCCGGGGGGGGAAAACTGTTTTTT
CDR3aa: CASSVGAGGGKLFF

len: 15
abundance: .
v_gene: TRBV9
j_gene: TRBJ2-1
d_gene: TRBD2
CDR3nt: TGTGCCAGCAGCCCCGGACTAGATGGAGGCAATGAGCAGTTCTTC
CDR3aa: CASSPGLDGGNEQFF

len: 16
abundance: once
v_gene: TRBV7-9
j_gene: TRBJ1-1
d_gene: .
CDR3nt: TGTTCCAGCAGCGATCGAAGCACAGGTTTGAACACTGAAGCTTTCTTT
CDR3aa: CSSSDRSTGLNTEAFF

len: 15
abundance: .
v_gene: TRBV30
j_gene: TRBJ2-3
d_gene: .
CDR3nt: TGTGCCTGGAGCCCCCTAGCAAACCCAGCAGATACGCAGTATTTT
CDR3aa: CAWSPLANPADTQYF

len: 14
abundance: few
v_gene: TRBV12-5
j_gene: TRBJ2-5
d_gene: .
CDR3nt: TGTGCTAGTGGATTGGGACTACAGGGAGAGACCCAGTACTTC
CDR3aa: CASGLGLQGETQYF

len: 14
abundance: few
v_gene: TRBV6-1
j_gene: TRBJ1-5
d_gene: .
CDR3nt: TGTGCCAGCAGCAACCAGGGTGCTAATCAGCCCCAGCATTTT
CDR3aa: CASSNQGANQPQHF

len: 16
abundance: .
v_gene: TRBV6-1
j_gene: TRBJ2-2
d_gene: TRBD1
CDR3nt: TGTGCCAGCAGTGAAGTTGTGACAGGGTCACGAGGGGAGCTGTTTTTT
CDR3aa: CASSEVVTGSRGELFF

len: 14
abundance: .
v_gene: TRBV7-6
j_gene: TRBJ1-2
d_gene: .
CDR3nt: TGTGCCAGCAGCTTAGCCGGTGCGGGACGTGGCTACACCTTC
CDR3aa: CASSLAGAGRGYTF

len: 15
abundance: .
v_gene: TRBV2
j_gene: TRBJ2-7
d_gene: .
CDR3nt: TGTGCCAGCCGTGAGGCCAGCGGAGGGTCCTACGAGCAGTACTTC
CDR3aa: CASREASGGSYEQYF

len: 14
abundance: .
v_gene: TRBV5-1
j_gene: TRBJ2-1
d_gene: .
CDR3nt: TGCGCCAGCAGTCGCGCGGGCTCCTACAATGAGCAGTTCTTC
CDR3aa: CASSRAGSYNEQFF

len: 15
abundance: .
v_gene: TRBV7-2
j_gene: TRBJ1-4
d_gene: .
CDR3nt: TGTGCCAGCAGCAAGGACAGAGCAACTAATGAAAAACTGTTTTTT
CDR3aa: CASSKDRATNEKLFF

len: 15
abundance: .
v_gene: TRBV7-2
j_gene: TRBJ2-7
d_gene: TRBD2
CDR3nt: TGTGCCAGCAGCTTACTTCTAGCGGGAGTAGGCGAGCAGTACTTC
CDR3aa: CASSLLLAGVGEQYF

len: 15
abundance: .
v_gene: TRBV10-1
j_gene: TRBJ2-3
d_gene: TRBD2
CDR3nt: TGCGCCAACAGTGAGTCAGCGGGAGTCACAGATACGCAGTATTTT
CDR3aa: CANSESAGVTDTQYF

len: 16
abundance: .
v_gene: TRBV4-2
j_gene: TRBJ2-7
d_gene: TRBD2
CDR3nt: TGTGCCAGCAGCCAAGACGCTGGGACTAGCGGTGCCGAGCAGTACTTC
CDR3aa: CASSQDAGTSGAEQYF

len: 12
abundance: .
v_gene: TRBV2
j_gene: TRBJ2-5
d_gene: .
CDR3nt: TGTGCCAGCAGGCAGGCGAAAGAGACCCAGTACTTC
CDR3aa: CASRQAKETQYF

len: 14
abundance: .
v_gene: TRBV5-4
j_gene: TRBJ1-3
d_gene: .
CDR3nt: TGTGCCAGCAGCTTGGAGACACCCGGAAACACCATATATTTT
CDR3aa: CASSLETPGNTIYF

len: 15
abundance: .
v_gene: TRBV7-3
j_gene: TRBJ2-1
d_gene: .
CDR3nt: TGTGCCAGCAGCTTAACCCCGAGTACCTACAATGAGCAGTTCTTC
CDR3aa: CASSLTPSTYNEQFF

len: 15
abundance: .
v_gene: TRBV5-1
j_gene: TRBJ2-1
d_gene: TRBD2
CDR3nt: TGCGCCAGCAGCTTGCCTAGCGGGAGTAATAATGAGCAGTTCTTC
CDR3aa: CASSLPSGSNNEQFF

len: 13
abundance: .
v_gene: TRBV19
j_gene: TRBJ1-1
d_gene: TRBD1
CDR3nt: TGTGCCAGTAGTCCTCAGGGGGGTACTGAAGCTTTCTTT
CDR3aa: CASSPQGGTEAFF

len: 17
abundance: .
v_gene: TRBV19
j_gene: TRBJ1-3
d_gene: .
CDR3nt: TGTGCCAGTAGTATTTCCTGGGCCGGATCCTCTGGAAACACCATATATTTT
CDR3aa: CASSISWAGSSGNTIYF

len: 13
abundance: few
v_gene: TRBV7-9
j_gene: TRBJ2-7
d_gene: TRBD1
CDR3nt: TGTGCCAGCAGCTCCGGACAGGCGGAGGTTTTGGACTTC
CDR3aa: CASSSGQAEVLDF

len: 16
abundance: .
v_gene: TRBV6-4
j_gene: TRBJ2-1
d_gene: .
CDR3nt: TGTGCCAGCAGTGACTCCCCTGTCCGGGGGAGCGGTGAGCAGTTCTTC
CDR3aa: CASSDSPVRGSGEQFF

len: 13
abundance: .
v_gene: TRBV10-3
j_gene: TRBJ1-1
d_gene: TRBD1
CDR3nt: TGTGCCATCACCCGGGACAGGGACACTGAAGCTTTCTTT
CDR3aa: CAITRDRDTEAFF

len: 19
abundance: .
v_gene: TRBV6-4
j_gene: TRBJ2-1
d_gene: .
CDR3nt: TGTGCCAGCAGTGTAAGCGGGCAACGAGGCCGACTTACCTACAATGAGCAGTTCTTC
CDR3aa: CASSVSGQRGRLTYNEQFF

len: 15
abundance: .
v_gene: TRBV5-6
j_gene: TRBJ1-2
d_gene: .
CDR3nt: TGTGCCAGCGAAGAATACTACAGGGAAATGGATGGCTACACCTTC
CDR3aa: CASEEYYREMDGYTF

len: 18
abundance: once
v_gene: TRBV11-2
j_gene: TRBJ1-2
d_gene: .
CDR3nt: TGTGCCACCAGCTTAGATCGGTGGCAGGCCTTAGGCGACTATGGCTACACCTTC
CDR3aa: CATSLDRWQALGDYGYTF

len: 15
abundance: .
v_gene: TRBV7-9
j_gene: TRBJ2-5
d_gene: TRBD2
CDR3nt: TGTGCCAGCTCTAGCGGGAGGGCCTACGAAGAGACCCAGTACTTC
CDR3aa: CASSSGRAYEETQYF

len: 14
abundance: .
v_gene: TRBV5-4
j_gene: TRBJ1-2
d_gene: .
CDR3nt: TGTGCCAGCAGCCCTTGGACAGCTAACTATGGCTACACCTTC
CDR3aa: CASSPWTANYGYTF

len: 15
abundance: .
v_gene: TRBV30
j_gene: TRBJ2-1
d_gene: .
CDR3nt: TGTGCCTGGGGTCCCCTTGCTCGACTGGACAATGAGCAGTTCTTC
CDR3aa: CAWGPLARLDNEQFF

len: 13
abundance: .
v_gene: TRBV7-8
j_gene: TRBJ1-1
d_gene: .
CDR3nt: TGTGCCAGCAGCTTTGACTTGAACACTGAAGCTTTCTTT
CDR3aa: CASSFDLNTEAFF

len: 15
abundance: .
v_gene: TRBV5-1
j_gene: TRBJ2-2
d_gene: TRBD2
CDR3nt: TGCGCCAGCAGCATCGGGGAGGGTGAAGCCGGGGAGCTGTTTTTT
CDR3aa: CASSIGEGEAGELFF

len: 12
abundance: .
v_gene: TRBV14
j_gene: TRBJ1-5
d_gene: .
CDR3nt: TGTGCCAGCAGTACCGGGGATCAGCCCCAGCATTTT
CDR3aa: CASSTGDQPQHF

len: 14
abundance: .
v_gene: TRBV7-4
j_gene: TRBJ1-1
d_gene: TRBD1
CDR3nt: TGTGCCAGCAGCTCGGCAGGGGGGAACACTGAAGCTTTCTTT
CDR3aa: CASSSAGGNTEAFF

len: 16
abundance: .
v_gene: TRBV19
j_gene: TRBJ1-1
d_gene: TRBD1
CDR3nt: TGTGCCAGTTTCACTGGACAGGGAGAAGTGAACACTGAAGCTTTCTTT
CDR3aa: CASFTGQGEVNTEAFF

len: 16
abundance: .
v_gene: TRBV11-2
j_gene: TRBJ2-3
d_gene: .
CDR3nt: TGTGCCAGCAGCCGATGGGACTCCCCGAGGGCAGATACGCAGTATTTT
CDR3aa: CASSRWDSPRADTQYF

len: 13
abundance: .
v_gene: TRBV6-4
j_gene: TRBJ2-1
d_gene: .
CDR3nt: TGTGCCAGCAGTGAAAGTGAGAGCGGTGAGCAGTTCTTC
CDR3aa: CASSESESGEQFF

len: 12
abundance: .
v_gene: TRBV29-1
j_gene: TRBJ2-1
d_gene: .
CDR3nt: TGCAGCGTTCGGGAAGCATACAATGAGCAGTTCTTC
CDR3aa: CSVREAYNEQFF

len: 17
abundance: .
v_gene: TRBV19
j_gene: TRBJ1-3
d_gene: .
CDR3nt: TGTGCCAGTAGTAGAGTCTCCGCCGAGAGCTCTGGAAACACCATATATTTT
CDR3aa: CASSRVSAESSGNTIYF

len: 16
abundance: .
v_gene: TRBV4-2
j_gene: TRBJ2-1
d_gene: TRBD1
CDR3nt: TGTGCCAGCAGCCGAAGGGACAGGGGGGCCACCGGTGAGCAGTTCTTC
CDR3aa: CASSRRDRGATGEQFF

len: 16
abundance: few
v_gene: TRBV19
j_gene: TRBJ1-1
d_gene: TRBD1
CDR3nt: TGTGCCAGTAGTATAGAGGGGACAGCAATGAACACTGAAGCTTTCTTT
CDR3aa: CASSIEGTAMNTEAFF

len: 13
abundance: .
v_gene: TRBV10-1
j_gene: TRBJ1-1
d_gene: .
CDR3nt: TGCGCCAGCAGTGAAAACAGTATCACTGAAGCTTTCTTT
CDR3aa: CASSENSITEAFF

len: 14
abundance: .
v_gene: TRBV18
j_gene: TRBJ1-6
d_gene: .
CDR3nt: TGTGCCAGCTCACCACAAGGGGCTGATTCACCCCTCCACTTT
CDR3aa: CASSPQGADSPLHF

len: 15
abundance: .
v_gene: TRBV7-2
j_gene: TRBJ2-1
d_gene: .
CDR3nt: TGTGCCAGCAGCTCTAGGGCGGGATTAGGCAATGAGCAGTTCTTC
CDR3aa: CASSSRAGLGNEQFF

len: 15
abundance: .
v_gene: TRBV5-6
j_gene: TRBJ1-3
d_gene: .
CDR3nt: TGTGCCAGCAGCTACAGGTTTAGCTCTGGAAACACCATATATTTT
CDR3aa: CASSYRFSSGNTIYF

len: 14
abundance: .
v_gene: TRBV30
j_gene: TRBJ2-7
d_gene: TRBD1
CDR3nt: TGTGCCTGCCGAACCGGGACAGGGGTTCTCGAGCAGTACTTC
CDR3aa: CACRTGTGVLEQYF

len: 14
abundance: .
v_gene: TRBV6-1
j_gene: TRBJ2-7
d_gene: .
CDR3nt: TGTGCTACAGCGGGCGGGACTCCTTCCTACGAGCAGTACTTC
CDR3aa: CATAGGTPSYEQYF